This T cell receptor (beta chain) was documented in a study of T cell responses to AZD1222 COVID-19 vaccine. Study-wide results and limits: Clonal diversity may have been underestimated in mostly white British donors. The study found vaccine-associated CD4 TCRs spanning spike, dominant at 160-218 and 743-854.

Produced via immunoSEQ multiplex PCR; TCRdb's table is partial and in-frame only. Here the sample spans about 120,000 clones, approximately 90% being singletons. In regard to this clone: The antigen is unknown.

With V trimmed by 6 bases and J by 6 bases, 7 bases remained unmatched. The CDR3 runs to 14 residues. Germline values: CDR1 KGHSH, CDR2 LQKENI. This chain links TRBV18 with TRBJ1-4, with 7 bases fitting TRBD1. The receptor's source is an adult in good health. The sample here was peripheral blood, taken on day 0 of AZD1222 vaccination. CDR3 coding DNA: TGTGCCAGCTCCCGGGACAGCTGGGATGAAAAACTGTTTTTT. Translating it yields CASSRDSWDEKLFF. Drawing the rest from reference TRBV18 and TRBJ1-4, the complete variable domain is NAGVMQNPRHLVRRRGQEARLRCSPMKGHSHVYWYRQLPEEGLKFMVYLQKENIIDESGMPKERFSAEFPKEGPSILRIQQVVRGDSAAYFCASSRDSWDEKLFFGSGTQLSVL.